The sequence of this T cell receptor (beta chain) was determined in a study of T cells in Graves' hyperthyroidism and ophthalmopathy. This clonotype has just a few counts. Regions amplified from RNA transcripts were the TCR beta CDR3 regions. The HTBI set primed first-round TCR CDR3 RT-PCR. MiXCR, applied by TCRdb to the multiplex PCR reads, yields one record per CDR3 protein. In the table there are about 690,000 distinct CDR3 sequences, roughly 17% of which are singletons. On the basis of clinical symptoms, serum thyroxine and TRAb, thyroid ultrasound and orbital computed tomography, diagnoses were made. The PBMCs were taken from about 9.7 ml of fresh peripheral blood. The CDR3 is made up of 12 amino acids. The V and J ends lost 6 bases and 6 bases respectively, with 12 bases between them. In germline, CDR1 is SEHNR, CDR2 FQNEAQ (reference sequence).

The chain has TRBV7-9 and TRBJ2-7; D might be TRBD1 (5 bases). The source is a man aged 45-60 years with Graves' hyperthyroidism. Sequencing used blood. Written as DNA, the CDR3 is TGTGCCAGCAGTTTGCAGGGTCCCGAGCAGTACTTC. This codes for CASSLQGPEQYF.